This T cell receptor beta chain stems from a study of regulatory T cells in long-lasting Graves disease. Study observations and caveats: Newly diagnosed disease favored TRBV20-1 and TRBJ2-1 over persistent disease. TCR diversity was lower in persistent Graves' patients (versus newly diagnosed ones).

In its sample, this clonotype was seen many times. Its antigen is currently unknown. V dropped 7 bases and J dropped 4 bases, with 22 bases sitting between them. The CDR3 totals 17 residues. Germline V gene data show CDR1 as MDHEN and CDR2 as SYDVKM. TCR beta libraries were built with iRepertoire HTBI primers and Arm-PCR of CDR3 regions. MiXCR, applied by TCRdb to the multiplex PCR reads, yields one record per CDR3 protein. The profile shows over 300,000 distinct CDR3 sequences, about 18% of them singletons. Time point indicated: persistent/refractory GD, antithyroid drugs over 5 years with positive TRAb. There was RNA extracted from PBMCs, and the TCR library was made from it.

The source is a female donor with Graves disease. This specimen was peripheral blood mononuclear cells (PBMCs), taken when the disease was refractory, from a patient treated with antithyroid drugs. This chain joins TRBV28 and TRBJ2-2, with a possible D match to TRBD1 (6 bases). CDR3 DNA: TGTGCCAGCAAAACCTGGGGGCAGGGGATCGGCACCGGGGAGCTGTTTTTT. This encodes CASKTWGQGIGTGELFF.